This T cell receptor beta chain is from a study of spatial heterogeneity in lung cancer (dated by TCRdb to the late 2010s). About the investigation overall: Samples were obtained from over 70 patients with early-stage, untreated non-small cell lung cancer from the lung TRACERx cohort. Follow-up PBMC samples were sequenced whenever available, and the median time to follow-up was roughly 2 years after resection. Beta-chain transcripts were consistently detected in greater numbers than alpha-chain transcripts, which likely reflected higher beta-chain transcript abundance. In the raw uncorrected reads, each unique combination of TCR and UMI appeared more than ten times on average. At surgery, both alpha and beta chains were TCR-sequenced in 200 to 250 tumor regions, 64 matched nontumor lung samples and a few dozen PBMC samples. Nonsynonymous mutation counts, determined by whole-exome sequencing of tumor tissue, were related to features of the TCR repertoire. The study quantitatively compared TCR alpha and beta repertoires across multiple tumor regions, matched nontumor lung and blood in non-small cell lung cancer.

V drops 5 bases and J drops 5 bases, leaving 15 bases in between. CDR1 and CDR2, looked up from the germline V gene, are SGHAT and FQNNGV. The CDR3, from cysteine to phenylalanine, totals 14 residues. Just the 42-base CDR3 DNA is kept, in frame starting at base 1. About this clonotype itself: Its antigen is still unknown. Within one base of it there is no much larger clone, and no base qualities were kept.

Library preparation used 5' RACE. Sequencing relied on a NextSeq 500. In the TCR library protocol, a unique molecular identifier was attached to each TCR cDNA molecule so that PCR and sequencing errors could be corrected. As for the original processing: TCR identification, UMI-based error correction and CDR3 extraction were performed with Decombinator tools. Expanded TCRs were defined as those above a frequency of 2 per 1,000, corresponding to the top 1% of the tumor frequency distribution. Renyi diversity was computed with the R vegan package after each repertoire had been subsampled 100 times to 5,000 TCRs. CDR3 similarity networks were built from amino acid triplet string-kernel similarity, with CDR3s being connected when pairwise similarity was above 0.82. The public reads were reanalyzed by TCRdb: fastp trimming at Q25, MiXCR alignment, in-frame beta chains only. Rows matching on CDR3 protein sequence are summarized as one entry with the most common DNA and genes. TCRdb, rather than the study authors, made the V and J calls. This sample is represented by fewer than 60,000 distinct CDR3 sequences; 6% to 8.5% of them were singletons. The ten largest account for 35% of the sample.

Taken with the paper, the label for time point translates to: blood at routine non-recurrence follow-up after resection. TCR sequencing used whole RNA extracted from tumor and nontumor lung tissue, or from cryopreserved PBMC samples, without cell sorting. Patients were selected for TCR sequencing only if sufficient RNA was available from at least two tumor regions. What the research found in general, with its limitations: Ubiquitous expanded tumor TCRs showed up in blood more often at tumor resection than at routine follow-up. Confirming at a functional level the hypothesis that regional TCRs recognize regional mutations was considered to require additional single-cell paired TCR alpha and beta sequencing. Only 13 to 15 patients were included in comparisons of baseline and follow-up blood repertoires.

The chain links TRBV11-2 with TRBJ2-5, with a tentative D call of TRBD1 or TRBD2, each matching 6 bases. Sequenced here: PBMCs, sampled at follow-up. This sequence originates from a female donor with early-stage non-small cell lung cancer. The CDR3 is CASSPGAAGETQYF. The DNA sequence reads TGTGCCAGCAGCCCAGGGGCAGCGGGTGAGACCCAGTACTTC.